Described below is a single TCR beta chain sequence and its context. Its antigen is as yet unknown. This specimen belongs to a study of T-cell memory formation after mild COVID-19. Study-level points and caveats: Mainly CM and EM harbored the contracting CD4+ clones; mainly EMRA harbored the CD8+ ones. Cross-reactive memory apparently joined, as some responding clones appeared in pre-infection memory. Specificity for SARS-CoV-2 was not confirmed among the second-wave clones peaking on day 37.

Trimming shortened V by 3 bases and J by 4 bases, and 16 bases separated the two germline ends. The CDR3 consists of 15 residues. TCR alpha and TCR beta cDNA libraries carrying sample barcodes and UMIs were produced by 5'RACE using constant-segment primers. MiXCR, applied by TCRdb to the 5' RACE reads, yields one record per CDR3 protein. In the table there are almost 250,000 distinct CDR3 sequences, approximately 15% of which are singletons. Sample: PBMCs or a T cell subset sorted from them (not recorded which). This TCR derives from an adult woman who had mild COVID-19 (a few samples of this study predate the infection). Cell type and time point are not known. The rearrangement links TRBV12-3 or TRBV12-4 to TRBJ2-7, with D unclear. In DNA form, the CDR3 reads TGTGCCAGCAGTTTGATGGGAAGTGGCATGTACGAGCAGTACTTC. Translated: CASSLMGSGMYEQYF.